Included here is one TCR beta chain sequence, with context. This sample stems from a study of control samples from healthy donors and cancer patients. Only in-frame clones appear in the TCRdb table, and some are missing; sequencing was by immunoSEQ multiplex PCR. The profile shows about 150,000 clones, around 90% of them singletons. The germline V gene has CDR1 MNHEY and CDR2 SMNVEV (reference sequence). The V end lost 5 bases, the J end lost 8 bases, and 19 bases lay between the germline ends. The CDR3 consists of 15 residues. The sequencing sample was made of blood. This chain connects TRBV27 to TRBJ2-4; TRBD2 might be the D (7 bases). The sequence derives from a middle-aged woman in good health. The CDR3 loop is CASSPWGGAIDIQYF. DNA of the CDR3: TGTGCCAGCAGTCCATGGGGGGGGGCGATCGACATTCAGTACTTC.